This paragraph covers one T cell receptor beta chain sequence. The sample comes from a study of OX40 agonist ivuxolimab in advanced cancers. Overall study context: The study enrolled dose-escalation patients with hepatocellular carcinoma, melanoma, renal cell or head and neck cancer.

Clones were read by immunoSEQ multiplex PCR, and TCRdb kept only the in-frame ones, dropping some. The sample carries about 32,000 clones, approximately 86% recorded once. This TCR came from an adult with an advanced solid tumor such as melanoma, head and neck, liver or kidney cancer. The specimen comprised CD4+ or CD8+ T cells sorted from blood, sampled in a trial of the OX40 agonist ivuxolimab.

The CDR3 protein is CASSYSTGEGDTQYF. For the CDR3, the DNA is TGTGCCAGCAGTTACTCGACAGGGGAGGGGGATACGCAGTATTTT. The rearrangement joins TRBV6-5 to TRBJ2-3, with TRBD1 as a possible D gene (8 bases). V lost 0 bases, J lost 6 bases, and 13 bases lay in between. The CDR3 is 15 residues long. Germline CDR1 is MNHEY and CDR2 is SVGAGI.